There are a few counts of the clone carrying this T cell receptor beta chain. The sample originates from a study of blood T cell repertoires in COVID-19. Study-wide context: Collection of acute and convalescent COVID-19 samples took place in the United States, Italy and Spain. The analysed material was cDNA or gDNA that came from T cells, B-cell-depleted T cells, or PBMCs.

Germline V gives CDR1 SGDLS, CDR2 YYNGEE. The junction had 8 bases not matched to a gene; V was cut back by 0 bases and J by 7 bases. The length of the CDR3 is 15 residues. How the authors handled the data: Nucleated cell number was recorded as an estimate derived from reference gene primer amplification. Data came from immunoSEQ multiplex PCR; TCRdb stores just in-frame clones and leaves some out. D and trimming come from the DNA, and the V and J calls and clone size come from that table. The sample lists around 160,000 clones, just over 90% occurring once. Input material: peripheral blood. The receptor comes from a man in his late teens or twenties with acute or convalescent COVID-19. The chain joins TRBV9 to TRBJ1-1; 8 positions match TRBD1. The CDR3 DNA sequence: TGTGCCAGCAGCGTAGCAGCAGGGGGCGCGGATGAAGCTTTCTTT. Encoded protein: CASSVAAGGADEAFF.